The TCR beta chain described here comes from a study of blood T cell repertoires in COVID-19. Study overall: There were acute and convalescent COVID-19 samples, and they came from the United States, Italy and Spain. PBMCs, B-cell-depleted T cells, or T cells were the source of the cDNA or gDNA that made up the material.

CDR1 and CDR2 (germline): SGHTA, FQGNSA. The ends were cut back, 5 bases at V and 4 bases at J, with 12 bases in the middle. This CDR3 has 14 residues. Authors' processing steps: Quantification of nucleated cells was approximated via reference gene primer amplification. Assay used: immunoSEQ multiplex PCR; TCRdb lists only in-frame clones, some missing. The DNA gave D and trimming, while V, J and clone size come from that table. The sample consists of about 180,000 clones, over 75% of them appearing once. This clonotype was sampled from a woman older than 75 with acute or convalescent COVID-19. The specimen was peripheral blood. V usage is TRBV7-2 and J usage is TRBJ1-3, with D uncertain. The CDR3 nucleotides are TGTGCCAGCAGCCCGAGGGAGAACGGAAACACCATATATTTT. Protein sequence: CASSPRENGNTIYF.